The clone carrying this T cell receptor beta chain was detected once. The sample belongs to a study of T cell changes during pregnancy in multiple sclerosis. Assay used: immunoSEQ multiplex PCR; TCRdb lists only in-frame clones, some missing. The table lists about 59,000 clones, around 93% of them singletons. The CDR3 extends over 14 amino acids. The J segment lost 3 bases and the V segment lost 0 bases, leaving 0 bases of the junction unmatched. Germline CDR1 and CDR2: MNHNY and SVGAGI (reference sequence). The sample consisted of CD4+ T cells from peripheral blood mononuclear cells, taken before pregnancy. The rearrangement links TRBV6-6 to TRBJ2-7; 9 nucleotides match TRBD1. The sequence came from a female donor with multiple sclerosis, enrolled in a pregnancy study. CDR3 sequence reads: CASSYSTGGYEQYF. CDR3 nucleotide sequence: TGTGCCAGCAGTTACTCGACAGGGGGCTACGAGCAGTACTTC.